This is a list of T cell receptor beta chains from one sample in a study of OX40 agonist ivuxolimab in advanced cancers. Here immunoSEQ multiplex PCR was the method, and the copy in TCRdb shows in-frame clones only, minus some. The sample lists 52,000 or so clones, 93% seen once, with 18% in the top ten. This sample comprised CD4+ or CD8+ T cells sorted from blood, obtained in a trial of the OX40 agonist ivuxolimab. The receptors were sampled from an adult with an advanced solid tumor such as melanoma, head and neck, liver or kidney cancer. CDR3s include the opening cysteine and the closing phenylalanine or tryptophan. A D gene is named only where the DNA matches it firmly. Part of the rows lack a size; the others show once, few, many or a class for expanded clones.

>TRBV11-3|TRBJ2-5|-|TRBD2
CASTRSRSGSGETQYF
TGTGCCAGCACCAGGTCCAGGAGCGGGAGTGGGGAGACCCAGTACTTC
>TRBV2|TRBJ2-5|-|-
CASSVWAGKETQYF
TGTGCCAGCAGTGTTTGGGCCGGAAAAGAGACCCAGTACTTC
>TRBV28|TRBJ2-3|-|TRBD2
CASSLAVTDTQYF
TGTGCCAGCAGTCTAGCGGTCACAGATACGCAGTATTTT
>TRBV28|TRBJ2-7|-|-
CASSLSPYEQYF
TGTGCCAGCAGTTTAAGCCCCTACGAGCAGTACTTC
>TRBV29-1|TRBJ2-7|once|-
CSVEMGSYEQYF
TGCAGCGTTGAGATGGGCTCCTACGAGCAGTACTTC
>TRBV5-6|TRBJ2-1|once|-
CASSFDLASYNEQFF
TGTGCCAGCAGCTTCGACCTCGCCTCCTACAATGAGCAGTTCTTC
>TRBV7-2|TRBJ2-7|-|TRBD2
CASSLGGEGLYEQYF
TGTGCCAGCAGCTTAGGGGGGGAGGGACTCTACGAGCAGTACTTC
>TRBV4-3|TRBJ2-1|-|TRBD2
CASSQRTSGTSYNEQFF
TGCGCCAGCAGCCAGAGGACTAGCGGGACCTCCTACAATGAGCAGTTCTTC
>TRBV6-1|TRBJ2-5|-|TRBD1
CASTTLTGDQETQYF
TGTGCCAGCACTACTCTAACAGGGGACCAAGAGACCCAGTACTTC
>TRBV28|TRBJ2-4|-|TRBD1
CASRITRDRGNIQYF
TGTGCCAGCAGAATTACCCGGGACAGGGGAAACATTCAGTACTTC
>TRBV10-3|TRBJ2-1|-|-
CAIAGGMGEQFF
TGTGCCATCGCAGGGGGGATGGGTGAGCAGTTCTTC
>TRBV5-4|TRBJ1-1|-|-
CASSPDAGLNTEAFF
TGTGCCAGCAGCCCCGATGCGGGTTTGAACACTGAAGCTTTCTTT
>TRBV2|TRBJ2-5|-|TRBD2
CASLTSGRLGQTQYF
TGTGCCAGCTTAACTAGCGGGAGGCTGGGACAGACCCAGTACTTC
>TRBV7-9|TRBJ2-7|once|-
CASSLGPPSYEQYF
TGTGCCAGCAGCTTAGGCCCCCCATCCTACGAGCAGTACTTC
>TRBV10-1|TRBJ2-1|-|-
CASSRRPRTRGYGEQFF
TGCGCCAGCAGCCGCCGGCCTAGGACTAGGGGGTACGGTGAGCAGTTCTTC
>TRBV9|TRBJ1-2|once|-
CASSSGGFYGYTF
TGTGCCAGCAGCTCCGGAGGATTCTATGGCTACACCTTC
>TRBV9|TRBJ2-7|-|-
CASSGPPVGSSYEQYF
TGTGCCAGCAGCGGACCCCCCGTGGGGAGCTCCTACGAGCAGTACTTC
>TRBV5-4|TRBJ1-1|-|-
CASSSGRRNEAFF
TGTGCCAGCAGCTCGGGGAGGAGAAATGAAGCTTTCTTT
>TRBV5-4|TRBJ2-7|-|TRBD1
CASSWPGQGVYEQYF
TGTGCCAGCAGCTGGCCGGGACAGGGTGTCTACGAGCAGTACTTC
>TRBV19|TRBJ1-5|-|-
CASSTRDSNYFYSNQPQHF
TGTGCCAGTAGTACTCGGGACTCCAATTACTTTTATAGCAATCAGCCCCAGCATTTT